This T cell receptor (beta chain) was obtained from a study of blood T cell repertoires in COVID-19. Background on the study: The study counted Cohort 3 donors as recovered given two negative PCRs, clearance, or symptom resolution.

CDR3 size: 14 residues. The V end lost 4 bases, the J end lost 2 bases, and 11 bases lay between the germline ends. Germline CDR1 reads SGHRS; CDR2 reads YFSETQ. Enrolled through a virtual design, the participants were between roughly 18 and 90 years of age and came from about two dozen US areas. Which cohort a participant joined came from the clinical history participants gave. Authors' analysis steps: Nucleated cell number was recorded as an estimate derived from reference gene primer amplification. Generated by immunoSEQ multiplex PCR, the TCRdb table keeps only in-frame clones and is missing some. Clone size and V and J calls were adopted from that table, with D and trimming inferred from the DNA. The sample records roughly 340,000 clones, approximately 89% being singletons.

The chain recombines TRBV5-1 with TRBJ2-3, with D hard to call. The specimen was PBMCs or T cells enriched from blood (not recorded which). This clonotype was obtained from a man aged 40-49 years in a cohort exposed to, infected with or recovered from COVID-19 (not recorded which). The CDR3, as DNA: TGCGCCAGCAGCCAAACACCGATCACAGATACGCAGTATTTT. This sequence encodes CASSQTPITDTQYF.